Below, 16 T cell receptor beta chains from the same sample are listed, as sequenced in a study of regulatory T cells in long-lasting Graves disease. Libraries of TCR beta came from iRepertoire HTBI primers plus Arm-PCR of CDR3 regions. Via MiXCR, TCRdb re-called the multiplex PCR reads, giving one row per CDR3 protein. The repertoire holds 510,000 or so distinct CDR3 sequences, with approximately 12% as singletons. Sample time point: newly diagnosed GD, antithyroid drugs for less than 3 months. PBMC RNA was the source of the TCR library. This sample was also put to use in a study of T cells in Graves' hyperthyroidism and ophthalmopathy.

Sequenced here: peripheral blood mononuclear cells (PBMCs), sampled at new diagnosis, from a patient treated with antithyroid drugs. All receptors derive from a woman aged 25-40 years with Graves disease.

This clonotype was seen repeatedly, ten times or more. The chain combines TRBV24-1 with TRBJ1-5, with unresolved D. The CDR3 has 15 residues. The V and J ends lost 12 bases and 6 bases respectively, with 23 bases between them. Germline V gene data show CDR1 as KGHDR and CDR2 as SFDVKD. The CDR3 bases are TGTGCCGTCGGTCGAATTGAAGGGAACGGTCAGCCCCAGCATTTT. Protein sequence: CAVGRIEGNGQPQHF.

This clonotype appeared many times. The chain has TRBV28 and TRBJ2-1, with 8 bases that match TRBD2. This CDR3 contains 16 residues. The germline V gene has CDR1 MDHEN and CDR2 SYDVKM. Trimming cost V 6 bases and J 0 bases; bases outside gene matches: 7. For the CDR3, the DNA is TGTGCCAGCAGCTTAGTGAGCGGGAGCTCCTACAATGAGCAGTTCTTC. Its translation: CASSLVSGSSYNEQFF.

V is TRBV12-3 or TRBV12-4 and J is TRBJ2-7; 12 bases are shared with TRBD2. The junction had 10 bases not matched to a gene; V was cut back by 6 bases and J by 4 bases. This CDR3 is 16 amino acids long. CDR3 nucleotide sequence: TGTGCCAGCAGCGAACCGGGACTAGCGGGTATTTACGAGCAGTACTTC. Its translation is CASSEPGLAGIYEQYF.

This clonotype was found many times. The chain employs TRBV30 and TRBJ1-2, with a weak D call TRBD1 (6 bases). V was clipped by 3 bases and J by 0 bases, with 17 bases between them. This CDR3 is built from 16 residues. Germline CDR1 and CDR2: GTSNPN and SVGIG (reference sequence). This chain's CDR3 is CAWRPRTALANYGYTF. The CDR3, as DNA: TGTGCCTGGAGGCCCCGGACAGCTCTAGCTAACTATGGCTACACCTTC.

This clonotype was observed many times. V and J are TRBV10-3 and TRBJ1-1; D gene ambiguous. Germline CDR1 ENHRY, CDR2 SYGVKD. The ends were cut back, 6 bases at V and 1 base at J, with 9 bases in the middle. The CDR3 extends over 13 amino acids. CDR3 residues: CAIRLYTNTEAFF. CDR3 nucleotide sequence: TGTGCCATCAGGCTTTACACGAACACTGAAGCTTTCTTT.

This clonotype was observed at least ten times. The chain carries TRBV7-2 and TRBJ1-2; TRBD1 is a possible D gene (5 bases). Germline CDR1 and CDR2: SGHTA and FQGNSA. The CDR3 is 15 residues long. Deletions cut 5 bases from V and 3 bases from J, with 16 bases between. CDR3 nucleotide sequence: TGTGCCAGCAGCAAGTCTCTCCTCAGGGACTATGGCTACACCTTC. This gives the protein CASSKSLLRDYGYTF.

This clonotype was recorded at least ten times. The chain recombines TRBV11-2 with TRBJ2-1, with 8 bases identical to TRBD1. CDR3 length: 13 amino acids. V was clipped by 5 bases and J by 5 bases; unmatched bases: 2. Germline V lookup: CDR1 SGHAT, CDR2 FQNNGV. In nucleotides, the CDR3 is TGTGCCAGCAGCCTGGGACAGGACAATGAGCAGTTCTTC. Amino acids: CASSLGQDNEQFF.

This clonotype was seen many times. This sequence joins TRBV20-1 and TRBJ2-3; TRBD1 aligns across 7 bases. The J segment lost 6 bases and the V segment lost 2 bases, leaving 8 bases of the junction unmatched. Germline CDR1 DFQATT, CDR2 SNEGSKA (reference sequence). CDR3 length: 14 amino acids. In DNA, the CDR3 is TGCAGTGCTAGAAGTGACAGGGTGGATGATACGCAGTATTTT. Amino acid sequence: CSARSDRVDDTQYF.

This clonotype was seen ten or more times. This CDR3 is CASSLTSSGGYNEQFF. The CDR3 DNA is TGTGCCAGCAGCTTAACTTCTAGCGGGGGGTACAATGAGCAGTTCTTC. The chain couples TRBV11-2 to TRBJ2-1, with 11 bases aligning to TRBD2. Germline loops: CDR1 SGHAT, CDR2 FQNNGV. V lost 2 bases, J lost 4 bases, and 4 bases stayed unmatched. CDR3 length equals 16 residues.

This clonotype was seen repeatedly, ten times or more. The chain uses TRBV19 and TRBJ1-2; D is perhaps TRBD1 (6 bases). CDR3 length: 15 amino acids. The V and J ends lost 6 bases and 5 bases respectively, with 19 bases between them. Germline CDR1 reads LNHDA; CDR2 reads SQIVND (reference sequence). For the CDR3, the DNA is TGTGCCAGTAGCCCCGGACAGAGCGAGGGTTATGGCTACACCTTC. This sequence encodes CASSPGQSEGYGYTF.

In this sample, this clonotype turned up many times. The genes are TRBV20-1 and TRBJ2-5; 10 bases fit TRBD2. V trimming: 8 bases; J trimming: 5 bases; junction bases outside the gene matches: 11. CDR1 DFQATT and CDR2 SNEGSKA come from the germline V gene (reference sequence). This CDR3 is 14 amino acids long. The DNA of the CDR3 is TGCAGTCTCCCGGGACTAGCGAGCAGGGAGACCCAGTACTTC. Its protein is CSLPGLASRETQYF.

This clonotype was counted at least ten times. V and J are TRBV28 and TRBJ2-5, with D tentatively TRBD1 or TRBD2 (6 bases each). V was pared by 3 bases and J by 0 bases, with 17 bases between. Germline CDR1 is MDHEN and CDR2 is SYDVKM. This CDR3 has 17 amino acids. The CDR3 bases are TGTGCCAGCAGTTTCTCCCGATGGGGGGCGTACCAAGAGACCCAGTACTTC. Amino acid sequence: CASSFSRWGAYQETQYF.

A few counts support this clonotype. The chain employs TRBV24-1 and TRBJ2-2; maybe TRBD1 (5 bases). The germline V gene encodes CDR1 KGHDR and CDR2 SFDVKD. Deletions cut 1 base from V and 2 bases from J, with 7 bases between. CDR3 size: 15 residues. As DNA, the CDR3 is TGTGCCACCAGTGATTTAAGGACAAACACCGGGGAGCTGTTTTTT. As protein: CATSDLRTNTGELFF.

V and J are TRBV6-1 and TRBJ2-6; 8 nucleotides agree with TRBD1. This CDR3 contains 16 residues. The V gene's germline CDR1 is MNHNS and CDR2 SASEGT. Losses at the gene ends were 6 bases for V and 4 bases for J; bases not matched to a gene: 8. The CDR3 DNA sequence: TGTGCCAGCAGACGTCCAGGGGGCACCGGGGCCAACGTCCTGACTTTC. Its translation: CASRRPGGTGANVLTF.

Many counts were recorded for this clonotype. The chain combines TRBV7-2 with TRBJ2-7; D gene ambiguous. CDR1 is SGHTA, CDR2 FQGNSA, per germline. V was cut by 2 bases and J by 4 bases, with 9 bases left in between. The CDR3 is 13 amino acids. Written as DNA, the CDR3 is TGTGCCAGCAGCTTACTGGCAGAGTACGAGCAGTACTTC. Translation gives CASSLLAEYEQYF.

At least ten counts were recorded for this clonotype. V usage is TRBV27 and J usage is TRBJ2-1; D tentatively fits TRBD1 or TRBD2 (5 bases each). The germline V gene has CDR1 MNHEY and CDR2 SMNVEV (reference sequence). The CDR3 is made up of 20 amino acids. Trimming took 5 bases from V and 0 from J, leaving 26 bases between them. The CDR3 sequence is CASSPTGTPVWGYSYNEQFF. In DNA form, the CDR3 reads TGTGCCAGCAGTCCGACCGGGACGCCCGTCTGGGGATACTCCTACAATGAGCAGTTCTTC.